This paragraph covers one T cell receptor (beta chain) sequence. These data originate in a study of cytomegalovirus exposure and HLA in healthy donors. A multiplex PCR was run with 60 Vbeta primers and 13 Jbeta primers. As processed by the authors: Roughly 10 million shared chains were among tens of millions of unique TCR beta chains counted in a later analysis. Measured with immunoSEQ multiplex PCR; TCRdb has only the in-frame clones, and not every one. That table is the source of V, J and clone size, and D and trimming were worked out from the DNA. This sample carries around 90,000 clones, roughly 80% of them seen once, and the ten largest clones take 2.5% to 3.5%. CDR3 length: 14 amino acids. Trimming left V 9 bases short and J 2 bases short, with 14 bases between. Germline CDR1 is MNHNS and CDR2 is SASEGT.

The V and J genes are TRBV6-1 and TRBJ1-5; weak D call: TRBD1 (5 bases). The receptor was isolated from a man aged 30 to 39 in good health and CMV-seronegative. The sequenced sample was PBMCs. The CDR3 here is CASRLEGGNQPQHF. CDR3 bases: TGTGCCAGTCGGCTTGAAGGGGGCAATCAGCCCCAGCATTTT.